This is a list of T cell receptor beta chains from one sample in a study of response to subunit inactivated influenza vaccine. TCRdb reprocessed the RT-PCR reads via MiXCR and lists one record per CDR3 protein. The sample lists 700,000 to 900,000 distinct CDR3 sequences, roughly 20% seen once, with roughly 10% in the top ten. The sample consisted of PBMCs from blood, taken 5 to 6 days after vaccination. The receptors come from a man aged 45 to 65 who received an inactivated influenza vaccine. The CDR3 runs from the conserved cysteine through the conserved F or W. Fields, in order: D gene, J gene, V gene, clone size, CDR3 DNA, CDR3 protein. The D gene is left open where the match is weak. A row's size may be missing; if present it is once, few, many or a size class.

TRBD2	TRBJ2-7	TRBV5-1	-	TGCGCCAGCAGCTTGGGTGCGGGGGGAAATACCTACGAGCAGTACTTC	CASSLGAGGNTYEQYF
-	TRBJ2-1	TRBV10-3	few	TGTGCCATCAGGCTAGCCTCAAATGAGCAGTTCTTC	CAIRLASNEQFF
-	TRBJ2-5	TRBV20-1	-	TGCAGTGCCAAACCAATGCTACCGGAGACCCAAGAGACCCAGTACTTC	CSAKPMLPETQETQYF
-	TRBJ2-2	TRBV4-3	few	TGCGCCAGCAGCCGCCAGGATATCGGCACCGGGGAGCTGTTTTTT	CASSRQDIGTGELFF
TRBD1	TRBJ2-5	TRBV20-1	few	TGCAGTGCTCTCCCGGACAGGGGAAAAGAGACCCAGTACTTC	CSALPDRGKETQYF
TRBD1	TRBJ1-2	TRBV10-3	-	TGTGCCATCAGGGGACAGGGGGGCTACACCTTC	CAIRGQGGYTF
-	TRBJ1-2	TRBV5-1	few	TGCGCCAGCAGCTTGTACGGGGAAGGCTACACCTTC	CASSLYGEGYTF
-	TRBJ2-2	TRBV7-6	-	TGTGCCAGCAGCTTAGCGCCGACATTCACCGGGGAGCTGTTTTTT	CASSLAPTFTGELFF
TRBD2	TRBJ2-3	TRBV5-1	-	TGCGCCAGCAGCTTTGGTTCTAGCGGGAGCACAGATACGCAGTATTTT	CASSFGSSGSTDTQYF
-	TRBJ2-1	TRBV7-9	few	TGTGCCAGCAGCGTGCTAGCTCCATTCTACAATGAGCAGTTCTTC	CASSVLAPFYNEQFF
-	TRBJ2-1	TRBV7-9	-	TGTGCCAGCAGCTCACAGTTCCGGGACTCAGCCTACAATGAGCAGTTCTTC	CASSSQFRDSAYNEQFF
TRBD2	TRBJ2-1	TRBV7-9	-	TGTGCCAGCAGCCCCTTCTTTAGCGGGAGGGCCAGCGATGAGCAGTTCTTC	CASSPFFSGRASDEQFF
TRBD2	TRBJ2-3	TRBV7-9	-	TGTGCCAGCAGCTTAGGCACTAGCGGGTACACAGATACGCAGTATTTT	CASSLGTSGYTDTQYF
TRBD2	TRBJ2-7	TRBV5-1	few	TGCGCCAGCAGCTTGGGGCTAGCGGGGGCCATCTCCTACGAGCAGTACTTC	CASSLGLAGAISYEQYF
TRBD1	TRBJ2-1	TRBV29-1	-	TGCAGCGTGGTTCGGGGTGCGGGACAGGGGGGCGGTGAGCAGTTCTTC	CSVVRGAGQGGGEQFF
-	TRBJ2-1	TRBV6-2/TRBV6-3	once	TGTGCCAGCAGTTACTCGAGACTTCAAAGATACAATGAGCAGTTCTTC	CASSYSRLQRYNEQFF
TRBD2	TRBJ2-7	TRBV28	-	TGTGCCAGCAGTCTTCCGGGGGGGCCTTACGAGCAGTACTTC	CASSLPGGPYEQYF
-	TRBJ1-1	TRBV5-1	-	TGCGCCAGCAGCACGGAGGGGCAAGGAGCTTTCTTT	CASSTEGQGAFF
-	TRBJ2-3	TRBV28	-	TGTGCCAGCAGTCCGGGAGCTAGCACAGATACGCAGTATTTT	CASSPGASTDTQYF
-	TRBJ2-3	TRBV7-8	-	TGTGCCAGCAGCTTACTGGGGGTTAGCGACACTAGCACAGATACGCAGTATTTT	CASSLLGVSDTSTDTQYF
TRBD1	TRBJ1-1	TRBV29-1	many	TGCAGCGTTGAAGATCTTAAGGGGGCCGGGCGGACTGAAGCTTTCTTT	CSVEDLKGAGRTEAFF
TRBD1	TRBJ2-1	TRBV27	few	TGTGCCAGCAGACGGACAGGGGGCAATGAGCAGTTCTTC	CASRRTGGNEQFF
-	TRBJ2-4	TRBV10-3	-	TGTGCCATCAGGGAGATCCCGCAGGGCCCGATCAAAAACATTCAGTACTTC	CAIREIPQGPIKNIQYF
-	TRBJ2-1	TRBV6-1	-	TGTGCCAGCAGTGGGGGAGTTATACATGGGAATGAGCAGTTCTTC	CASSGGVIHGNEQFF
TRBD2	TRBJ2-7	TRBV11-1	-	TGTGCCAGCAGCTCACATGGGGGACTAGCGGGGGAGAGATACGAGCAGTACTTC	CASSSHGGLAGERYEQYF
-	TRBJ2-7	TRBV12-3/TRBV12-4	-	TGTGCCAGCAGTTTAGGGTCTAGAGCCGAGCAGTACTTC	CASSLGSRAEQYF
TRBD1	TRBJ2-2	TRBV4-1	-	TGCGCCAGCAGCCAGGCTCCCGGGACAGGCTCCGGGGAGCTGTTTTTT	CASSQAPGTGSGELFF
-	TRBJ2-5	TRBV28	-	TGTGCCAGCAGTTTCACGTCCGTGGGGATGGAGACCCAGTACTTC	CASSFTSVGMETQYF
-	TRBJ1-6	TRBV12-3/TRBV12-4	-	TGTGCCAGCGGGTCCAGCTCCTATAATTCACCCCTCCACTTT	CASGSSSYNSPLHF
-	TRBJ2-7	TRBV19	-	TGTGCCAGTAGTATAGTTTTGGGTAGCTCCTACGAGCAGTACTTC	CASSIVLGSSYEQYF
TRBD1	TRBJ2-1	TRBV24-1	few	TGTGCCACCAGTGACCGTAGACAGGGGGACCACAATGAGCAGTTCTTC	CATSDRRQGDHNEQFF
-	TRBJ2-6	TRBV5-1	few	TGCGCCAGCAGCTCGGGAGAGTCTGGGGCCAACGTCCTGACTTTC	CASSSGESGANVLTF
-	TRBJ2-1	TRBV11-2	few	TGTGCCAGCAGCTTAGTGACGGCAGGGACCACCTACAATGAGCAGTTCTTC	CASSLVTAGTTYNEQFF
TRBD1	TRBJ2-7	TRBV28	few	TGTGCCAGCAGTCAGGACAGGCTCGGGCAGTACTTC	CASSQDRLGQYF
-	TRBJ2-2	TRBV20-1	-	TGCAGTGCTCAAACCCCAGTGGCCACCGGGGAGCTGTTTTTT	CSAQTPVATGELFF
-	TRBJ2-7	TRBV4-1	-	TGCGCCAGCAGCCAAGCACAGGGATGGATGGAGCAGTACTTC	CASSQAQGWMEQYF
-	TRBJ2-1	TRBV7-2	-	TGTGCCAGCAGACCGAGCTGGGGCCAGGGTGAGCAGTTCTTC	CASRPSWGQGEQFF